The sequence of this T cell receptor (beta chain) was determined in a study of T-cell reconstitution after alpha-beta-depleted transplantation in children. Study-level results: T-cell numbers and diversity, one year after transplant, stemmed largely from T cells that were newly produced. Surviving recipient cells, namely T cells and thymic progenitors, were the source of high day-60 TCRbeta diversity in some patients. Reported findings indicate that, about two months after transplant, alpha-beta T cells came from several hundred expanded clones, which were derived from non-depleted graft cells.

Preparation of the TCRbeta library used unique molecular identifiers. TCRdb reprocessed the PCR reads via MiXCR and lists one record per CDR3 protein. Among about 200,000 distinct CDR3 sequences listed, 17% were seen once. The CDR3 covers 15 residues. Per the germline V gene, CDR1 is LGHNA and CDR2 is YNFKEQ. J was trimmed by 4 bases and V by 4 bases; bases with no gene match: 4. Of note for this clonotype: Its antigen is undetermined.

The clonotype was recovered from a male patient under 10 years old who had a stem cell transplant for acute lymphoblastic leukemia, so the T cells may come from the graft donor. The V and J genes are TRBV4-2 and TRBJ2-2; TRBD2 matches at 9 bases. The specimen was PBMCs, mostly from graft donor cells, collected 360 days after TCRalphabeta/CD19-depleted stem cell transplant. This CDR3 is CASSPGTSSTGELFF. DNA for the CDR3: TGTGCCAGCAGCCCCGGGACTAGCAGCACCGGGGAGCTGTTTTTT.